This T cell receptor beta chain was identified in a study of T cell responses to AZD1222 COVID-19 vaccine. General study findings and limits: Seropositivity was recorded at baseline in only six AZD1222 recipients. Clonal diversity may have been underestimated in mostly white British donors. Unmutated variant regions are reportedly the target of nearly half of TCRs that are spike-specific. Vaccine-related CD4 TCRs covered spike, predominating at 160-218 and 743-854.

The method was immunoSEQ multiplex PCR; TCRdb's version includes in-frame clones alone and lacks a portion of them. The sample lists over 130,000 clones; 85% to 95% were seen once. This CDR3 has 14 residues. Germline values: CDR1 MGHRA, CDR2 YSYEKL. Deletions cut 1 base from V and 9 bases from J, with 13 bases between. Details on this clone: The antigen remains unidentified.

Here the sequenced sample was peripheral blood, taken on day 0 of AZD1222 vaccination. The clonotype was recovered from an adult in good health. The chain links TRBV4-1 to TRBJ1-3; D is undetermined. CDR3 loop: CASSQVLTFTTIYF. In nucleotides, the CDR3 is TGCGCCAGCAGCCAAGTTTTAACCTTCACCACCATATATTTT.